This entry describes one TCR beta chain. Its antigen is not yet known. No base-level quality is on record; no much larger clone is a single base apart. TCRbeta CDR3 regions were amplified from genomic DNA by means of the immunoSEQ Assay, a bias-controlled multiplex PCR. Concerning the study's data processing: The number of nucleated cells in each sample was estimated from the amplification of reference gene primers within the assay. Sequence reads were collapsed and filtered to measure the absolute abundance of every unique TCRbeta CDR3 rearrangement. For each sample, productive Simpson clonality was calculated as the square root of Simpson's diversity index over productive rearrangements. TCRdb stores this immuneACCESS table with in-frame sequences only. Part of the clones is absent; in the studies checked, under half of the shortfall reflects unresolved V genes, and no reason is known for the rest. That table supplies the V and J calls and clone size; D and trimming were determined from the DNA. For this sample the table gives 40,000 to 55,000 clones, of which more than 75% were detected only once. The ten most abundant clones make up 5.8% of the sample.

These data come from a study of blood T cell repertoires in COVID-19 (dated by TCRdb to between 2020 and 2021). About the full investigation: The collaborator samples originated in the United States, Italy and Spain and spanned the acute and convalescent phases of COVID-19. The material from the prospective study consisted of cDNA or gDNA derived from T cells, B-cell-depleted T cells, or PBMCs. Subjects who had been exposed to COVID-19, were actively infected with it, or had recovered from it provided the deeply sampled blood TCRbeta repertoires that made up the dataset. The repertoires were released in a freely available public database intended as a resource for research on the immune response to SARS-CoV-2. Samples came from the ongoing ImmuneRACE study (first 160 participants) plus 1,254 subjects from 6 global collaborators. Sample metadata almost always included a de-identified subject ID, COVID-19 status, age in years and sex. HLA class I and class II types, where available, came from metadata supplied by the sample provider rather than from assay-based typing. Study-wide findings and limitations: The quantity of clinical and demographic metadata differed by source and by participant and was supplied without curation.

In the prospective study, participants were about 18 to 95 years old, resided in about two dozen geographic areas of the United States, and were enrolled through a virtual design. In the prospective study, participants were assigned to cohorts based on the clinical history participants reported in a screening survey and a study questionnaire. In the prospective study, mobile phlebotomists collected whole blood, serum and a nasopharyngeal or oropharyngeal swab from each participant. Participants in the prospective study had the option to provide additional blood draws and questionnaires over a roughly 2-month period. Prospective study blood samples were shipped either frozen or at room temperature before DNA extraction. For CDR1 and CDR2, the germline V gene lists SGHVS and FNYEAQ. From its cysteine to its phenylalanine, the CDR3 spans 13 amino acids. This entry keeps only the CDR3 DNA: 39 bases, framed from base 1. V is clipped by 0 bases and J by 4 bases, and the sequence between their germline boundaries is 6 bases long.

The sequence joins TRBV7-6 to TRBJ1-2; the D gene remains uncertain. The sequencing sample was made of PBMCs or T cells enriched from blood (not recorded which). The source is a woman aged 50 to 60 with acute COVID-19. The sequenced DNA is TGTGCCAGCAGCTTAGCCGGTGGCTATGGCTACACCTTC. Its translation is CASSLAGGYGYTF.